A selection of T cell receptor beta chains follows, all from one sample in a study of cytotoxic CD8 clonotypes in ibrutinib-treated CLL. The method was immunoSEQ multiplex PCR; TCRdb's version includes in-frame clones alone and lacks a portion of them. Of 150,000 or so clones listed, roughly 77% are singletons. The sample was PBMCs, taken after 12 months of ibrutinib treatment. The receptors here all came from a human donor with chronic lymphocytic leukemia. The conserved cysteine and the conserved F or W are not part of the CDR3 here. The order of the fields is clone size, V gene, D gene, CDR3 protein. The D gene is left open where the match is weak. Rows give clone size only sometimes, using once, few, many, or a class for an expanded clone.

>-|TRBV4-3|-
ASSQVFQGRADTQY
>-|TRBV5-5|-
ASSLAALYEQY
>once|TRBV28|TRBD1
ASRGQSPYGYT
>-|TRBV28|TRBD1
ASLRQGSHEQY
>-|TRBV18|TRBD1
ASSPLQGASSGNTIY
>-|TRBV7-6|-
ASSITGANVLT
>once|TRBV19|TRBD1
ASSLRDRATYNSPLH
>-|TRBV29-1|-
SVGGGNGYT
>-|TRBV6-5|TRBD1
ASSRQGDSGNTIY
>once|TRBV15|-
ATSRDGETQY
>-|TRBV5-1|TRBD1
ASSLGQGARRNYGYT
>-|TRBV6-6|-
ASRWEGRLGTEAF
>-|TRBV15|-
ATSIPGSHYGYT
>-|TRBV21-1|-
ASSKVGEVRDPGEQF
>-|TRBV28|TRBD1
ASSITGTGNTEAF
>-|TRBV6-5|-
ASSYGGGNQPQH
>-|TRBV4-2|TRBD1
ASSQGDRAYEQY
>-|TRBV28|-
ASTVLGPGQGETQY
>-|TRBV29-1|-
SVIWQANEKLF
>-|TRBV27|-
ASSLSGRGTGQY
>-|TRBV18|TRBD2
ASSATSGGSTDTQY
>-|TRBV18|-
ASSPYSDYNEQF
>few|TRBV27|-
ASSLTDSYEQY
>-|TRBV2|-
ASRMTLSYEQY
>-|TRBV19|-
ASSISAGRLQGQF
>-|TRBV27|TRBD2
ASSLFLAASYEQY
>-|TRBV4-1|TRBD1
ASSQVFRTGGYGYT
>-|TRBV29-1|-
SVEVVGARSNYGYT
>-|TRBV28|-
ASRYRGGFYEQY
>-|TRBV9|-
ASSSWGSVNEQF
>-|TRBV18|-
ASSPSGGAEGQPQH
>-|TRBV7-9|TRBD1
ASSETGGETDTQY
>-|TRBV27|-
ASSLFGWETQY
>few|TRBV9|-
ASSTHRESAQY
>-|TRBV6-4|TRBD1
ASSRTGVTDTQY
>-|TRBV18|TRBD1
ASSPTSTGHLQETQY
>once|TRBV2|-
ASQTQRGSYEQY
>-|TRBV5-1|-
ASSLGRGGEQF
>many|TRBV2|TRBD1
ASSLDRGRTEAF
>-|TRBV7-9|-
ASSLGGYGYT
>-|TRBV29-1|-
SVDPLGGRRGYT
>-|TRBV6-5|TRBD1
ASSYHGQGDEQY
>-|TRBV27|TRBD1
ASSFDRGYEQY
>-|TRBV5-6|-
ASSFGTHQETQY
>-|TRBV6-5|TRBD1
ASSRQGPDGYT
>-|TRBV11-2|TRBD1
ASSKVGGGPGNEQF
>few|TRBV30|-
AWSILGTNSPLH
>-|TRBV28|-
ASSTYGGDYGYT
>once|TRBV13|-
ASSLRSSRRESIQY
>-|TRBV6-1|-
ASSKGPAPQETQY
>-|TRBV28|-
ASLGYGYT
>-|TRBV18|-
ASFTSRTTETQY
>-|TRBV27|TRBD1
ASSQTGSDYGYT
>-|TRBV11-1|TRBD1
ASSLLGQGSYEQY